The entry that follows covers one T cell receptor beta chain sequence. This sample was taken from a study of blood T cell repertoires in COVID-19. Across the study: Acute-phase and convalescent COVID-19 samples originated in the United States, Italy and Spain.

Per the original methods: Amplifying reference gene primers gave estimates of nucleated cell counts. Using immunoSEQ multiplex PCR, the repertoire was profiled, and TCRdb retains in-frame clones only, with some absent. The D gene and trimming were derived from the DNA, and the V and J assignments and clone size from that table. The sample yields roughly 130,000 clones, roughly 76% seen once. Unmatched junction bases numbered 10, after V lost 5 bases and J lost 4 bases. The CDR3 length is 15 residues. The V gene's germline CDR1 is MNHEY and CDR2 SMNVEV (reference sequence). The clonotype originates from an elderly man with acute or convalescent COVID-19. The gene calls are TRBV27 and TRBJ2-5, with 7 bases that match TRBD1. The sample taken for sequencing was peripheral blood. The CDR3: CASSRRGLAPETQYF. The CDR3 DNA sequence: TGTGCCAGCAGTCGAAGGGGGCTAGCCCCAGAGACCCAGTACTTC.